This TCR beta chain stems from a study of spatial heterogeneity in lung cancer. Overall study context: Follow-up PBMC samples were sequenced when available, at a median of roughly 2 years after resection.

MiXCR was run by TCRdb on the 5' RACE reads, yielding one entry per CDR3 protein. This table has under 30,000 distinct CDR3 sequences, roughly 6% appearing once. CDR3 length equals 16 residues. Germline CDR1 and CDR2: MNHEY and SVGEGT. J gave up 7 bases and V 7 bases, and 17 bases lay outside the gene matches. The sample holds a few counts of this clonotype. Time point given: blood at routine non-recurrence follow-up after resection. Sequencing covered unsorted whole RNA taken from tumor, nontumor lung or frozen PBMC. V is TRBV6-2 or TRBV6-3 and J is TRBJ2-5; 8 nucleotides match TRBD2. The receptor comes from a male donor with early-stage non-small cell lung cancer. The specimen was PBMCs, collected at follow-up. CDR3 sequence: CASNEARTSSFGTQYF. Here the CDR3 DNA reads TGTGCCAGCAACGAGGCCCGGACTAGCTCTTTCGGGACCCAGTACTTC.